These T cell receptor beta chains were read from a single sample in a study of cytomegalovirus exposure and HLA in healthy donors. Generated by immunoSEQ multiplex PCR, the TCRdb table keeps only in-frame clones and is missing some. Of some 130,000 clones in the sample, more than 60% were seen once. The specimen was PBMCs. Every receptor here comes from a man in his forties in good health and CMV-seropositive. The CDR3 runs from the conserved cysteine through the conserved F or W. The listing skips clone size in some rows; elsewhere it reads once, few, many or a size class.

v_gene	abundance	j_gene	CDR3aa
TRBV19	-	TRBJ1-1	CASSGTVGNTEAFF
TRBV19	-	TRBJ1-6	CASSPIEVSSSPLHF
TRBV30	-	TRBJ1-1	CAWTTLGQGEAFF
TRBV28	-	TRBJ2-5	CASGRLAGAQETQYF
TRBV10-1	-	TRBJ2-7	CASSGEGGIGDEQYF
TRBV21-1	few	TRBJ2-1	CASSKRAGDEQFF
TRBV29-1	-	TRBJ2-6	CSVDTGQGHSGANVLTF
TRBV5-6	once	TRBJ2-1	CASSLRSGGYNEQFF
TRBV19	-	TRBJ1-5	CASRLGGQPQHF
TRBV9	few	TRBJ2-7	CASSRDLAGAYEQYF
TRBV7-9	-	TRBJ1-3	CAIQLRRAGNTIYF
TRBV6-5	-	TRBJ1-6	CASSYYNSPLHF
TRBV11-1	-	TRBJ2-1	CASSSWVRGEQFF
TRBV28	-	TRBJ1-4	CASSPAGAMVGNEKLFF
TRBV5-1	-	TRBJ1-1	CASSLGVRARENTEAFF
TRBV6-5	few	TRBJ2-7	CASSRFGTGVDEQYF
TRBV5-1	-	TRBJ2-1	CASSSQGAAYNEQFF
TRBV5-1	-	TRBJ2-2	CASSSQLTGTDTGELFF
TRBV11-2	few	TRBJ2-7	CASSSILQGQKYEQYF
TRBV6-1	few	TRBJ2-5	CASSELAGGQETQYF
TRBV5-4	-	TRBJ1-5	CASSPGGGENQPQHF
TRBV25-1	few	TRBJ2-1	CASSRGANNEQFF
TRBV6-5	-	TRBJ1-3	CASSPQISRNTIYF
TRBV9	-	TRBJ2-3	CASSPGLALLTDTQYF
TRBV7-2	-	TRBJ1-6	CASSLGTGYSPLHF
TRBV7-9	few	TRBJ1-6	CASSKDRGLSSPLHF
TRBV13	-	TRBJ2-3	CASSSTDTQYF
TRBV7-2	-	TRBJ2-1	CASSTELAGVTRDEQFF
TRBV30	-	TRBJ2-1	CAWRRSRFGLAGAVRGYNEQFF
TRBV7-9	-	TRBJ1-6	CASSLDRGGNSPLHF
TRBV5-1	-	TRBJ2-7	CASSLGGGASYEQYF
TRBV4-2	-	TRBJ1-2	CASRPTAVYGYTF
TRBV9	-	TRBJ2-7	CASSRDRSYEQYF
TRBV10-3	-	TRBJ2-2	CAISEQGASTGELFF
TRBV6-1	-	TRBJ2-1	CASSEALATRFNEQFF
TRBV28	-	TRBJ1-3	CASTLWADTGNTIYF
TRBV4-3	-	TRBJ2-1	CASSPYVFSSREQFF
TRBV5-1	-	TRBJ2-2	CASSLVPSGSNTGELFF
TRBV6-5	-	TRBJ1-5	CASRLQGNQPQHF
TRBV6-1	-	TRBJ2-2	CASILSPRTGELFF
TRBV5-4	-	TRBJ2-6	CASSAGGSGANVLTF
TRBV6-5	-	TRBJ2-3	CASSYPGQGIDTQYF
TRBV5-1	-	TRBJ2-3	CASSFLLSTDTQYF
TRBV7-9	few	TRBJ1-1	CASSLTPAGEDTEAFF